These 25 T cell receptor beta chains share one sample of origin, sequenced in a study of T cell clonality in common variable immunodeficiency. This table comes from immunoSEQ multiplex PCR, and its TCRdb copy is limited to in-frame clones, with some not included. The table lists around 52,000 clones, no singletons, with 5% to 7% in the top ten. Sequencing was done on a sample of peripheral blood mononuclear cells. The receptors derive from a person aged 18 to 75 in good health.

This clone occurred many times. Read data end 3 residues before the CDR3 end; the end is taken from the germline J gene. The chain carries TRBV2 and TRBJ2-1, with 7 bases that match TRBD2. Trimming removed 8 bases from V and 9 bases from J; junction bases left unmatched: 13. The CDR3 runs 14 residues. The germline CDR1 and CDR2 sequences are SNHLY and FYNNEI. CDR3 DNA (partial): TGTGCCAGCGCTTCCGGGGGGTTAGTAGGTGAG. This translates into CASASGGLVGE. In full, the CDR3 reads CASASGGLVGEQFF.

This clone was found many times. The covered CDR3 bases are TGTGCCAGCAGCCAAGATCGGGCTAGCGGATCCTACGAG. Protein sequence: CASSQDRASGSYE. The entire CDR3 sequence reads CASSQDRASGSYEQYF. The V gene is TRBV4-2, the J gene TRBJ2-7; TRBD2 aligns across 7 bases. The sequenced fragment ends 3 residues before the CDR3 boundary, so the rest is inferred from the germline J gene. This CDR3 comprises 16 residues. Germline V gene data show CDR1 as LGHNA and CDR2 as YNFKEQ. V lost 0 bases, J lost 1 base, and 6 bases stayed unmatched.

In its sample, this clone was seen many times. The sequenced fragment ends 3 residues before the CDR3 boundary, so the rest is inferred from the germline J gene. V gene TRBV2 combines with J gene TRBJ2-3; TRBD1 matches at 11 bases. The CDR3 has 14 amino acids. Germline lookup yields CDR1 SNHLY and CDR2 FYNNEI. J lost 1 base, V lost 9 bases, and 3 bases had no gene match. CDR3 residues: CASQGQGGTDTQYF. The sequenced part of the CDR3 DNA is TGTGCCAGTCAGGGACAGGGGGGCACAGATACG.

This clone was picked up many times. Coverage ceases 3 residues before the CDR3 finishes, and the germline J gene fills in the end. The J gene is TRBJ2-6, the V gene TRBV19; a weak D match, TRBD2 (5 bases). This CDR3 spans 17 amino acids. Germline V gene data show CDR1 as LNHDA and CDR2 as SQIVND (reference sequence). Trimming stripped 5 bases from V and 1 base from J, with 15 bases between. The DNA read from the CDR3 is TGTGCCAGTAGTTACCCAGCGGCAGCTTCTGGGGCCAACGTC. Protein product: CASSYPAAASGANV. Given in full, the CDR3 is CASSYPAAASGANVLTF.

There are many counts of this clone. The read gets to within 3 residues of the CDR3 end, and the germline J gene fills in the rest. V gene TRBV19 combines with J gene TRBJ2-1, with 14 bases lining up with TRBD2. The CDR3 length is 18 residues. V dropped 4 bases and J dropped 8; count of bases not matched to a gene: 13. CDR1 and CDR2 from the germline V gene are LNHDA and SQIVND (reference sequence). This chain's CDR3 is CASSTVSAGLAGAHEQFF. The sequenced CDR3 bases are TGTGCCAGTAGTACGGTTTCCGCGGGACTAGCGGGAGCCCATGAG.

The sample holds many counts of this clone. The read stops 3 residues short of the end of the CDR3; the missing end is completed from the germline J gene. The chain combines TRBV5-1 with TRBJ2-7; TRBD1 aligns across 7 bases. V trimming: 4 bases; J trimming: 1 base; junction bases outside the gene matches: 5. There are 14 residues in the CDR3. The germline CDR1 and CDR2 sequences are SGHRS and YFSETQ. The CDR3 sequence is CASSRTGESYEQYF. Incomplete CDR3 DNA: TGCGCCAGCAGCCGGACAGGCGAATCCTACGAG.

Ten or more counts support this clone. The missing CDR3 end, 3 residues past where the read stops, is filled in from the germline J gene. The chain uses TRBV7-3 and TRBJ2-5; the match to TRBD2 covers 8 bases. The germline gives CDR1 SGHTA, CDR2 FQGTGA. The CDR3 extends over 15 amino acids. The V and J ends lost 2 bases and 5 bases, in that order; junction bases with no gene match: 7. CDR3 DNA, as far as it was read: TGTGCCAGCAGCTTATCAGCGGGAGAAGGGGAGACC. It specifies CASSLSAGEGET. The entire CDR3 sequence reads CASSLSAGEGETQYF.

This clone was observed a handful of times. The read comes to an end 3 residues before the CDR3 does, leaving the germline J gene to fill in the end. V usage is TRBV20-1 and J usage is TRBJ2-7; 12 positions agree with TRBD1. The CDR3 is 15 amino acids. In germline, CDR1 is DFQATT, CDR2 SNEGSKA (reference sequence). The V and J ends lost 0 bases and 4 bases, in that order; junction bases with no gene match: 4. CDR3 protein: CSARDRDRGLYEQYF. Incomplete CDR3 DNA: TGCAGTGCTAGAGATCGGGACAGGGGGCTTTACGAG.

This clone was detected many times. The missing CDR3 end, 3 residues past where the read stops, is filled in from the germline J gene. The chain carries TRBV20-1 and TRBJ2-7; no definite D call. V was clipped by 1 base and J by 3 bases, with 13 bases between them. The CDR3 spans 14 residues. The V gene's germline CDR1 is DFQATT and CDR2 SNEGSKA (reference sequence). CDR3 DNA (partial): TGCAGTGCTAGAGGCACAAAGGTCGACTACGAG. This sequence encodes CSARGTKVDYE. The complete CDR3 sequence is CSARGTKVDYEQYF.

This clone was seen repeatedly, ten times or more. The CDR3 end is not reached by the read, which stops 3 residues before it; the germline J gene fills it in. The V call is TRBV2, the J call TRBJ2-1, with TRBD2 identical over 9 bases. The V gene's germline CDR1 is SNHLY and CDR2 FYNNEI. The CDR3 totals 16 residues. V lost 10 bases to trimming and J lost 8 bases; unmatched junction nucleotides: 18. The CDR3 protein is CATNDKTGLASHEQFF. The part of the CDR3 DNA that was read is TGTGCCACTAACGACAAGACGGGACTAGCCTCCCATGAG.

The chain's CDR3 is CASSALAGGDEQFF. Partial CDR3 DNA: TGTGCCAGCAGTGCATTAGCGGGAGGGGATGAG. V is TRBV2 and J is TRBJ2-1; 11 bases align to TRBD2. Sequencing ends 3 residues short of the CDR3 end; the germline J gene provides the rest. After removal of 4 bases from V and 8 bases from J, the junction contained 4 bases not matched to a gene. The CDR3 is 14 amino acids. The V gene's germline CDR1 is SNHLY and CDR2 FYNNEI.

There are many counts of this clone. The CDR3 loop is CASSPFQDGYSNQPQHF. The part of the CDR3 DNA that was read is TGTGCCAGTAGTCCCTTCCAGGATGGGTATAGCAATCAGCCC. This chain uses TRBV19 with TRBJ1-5; the D is unclear. The read terminates 3 residues ahead of where the CDR3 ends, so the germline J gene completes it. Germline V gene lookup returns CDR1 LNHDA and CDR2 SQIVND (reference sequence). V was pared by 5 bases and J by 0 bases, with 17 bases between. The CDR3 totals 17 residues.

In its sample, this clone was seen a few times. The read halts 3 residues ahead of the CDR3 end, with the missing end drawn from the germline J gene. This chain uses TRBV2 with TRBJ1-2, with 8 bases aligning to TRBD1. The CDR3 length is 15 residues. Germline trimming cut 3 bases from V and 2 bases from J; bases unmatched to any gene: 5. Germline CDR1 SNHLY, CDR2 FYNNEI. The covered CDR3 bases are TGTGCCAGCAGTGATCCTGGACAGGGCAACTATGGC. Translation: CASSDPGQGNYG. The entire CDR3 protein is CASSDPGQGNYGYTF. Full variable domain (missing parts from reference TRBV2 and TRBJ1-2): EPEVTQTPSHQVTQMGQEVILRCVPISNHLYFYWYRQILGQKVEFLVSFYNNEISEKSEIFDDQFSVERPDGSNFTLKIRSTKLEDSAMYFCASSDPGQGNYGYTFGSGTRLTVV.

This clone was detected many times. The sequenced fragment ends 3 residues before the CDR3 boundary, so the rest is inferred from the germline J gene. The chain uses TRBV19 and TRBJ1-6; 8 bases are shared with TRBD1. The CDR3 runs 14 residues. Germline loops: CDR1 LNHDA, CDR2 SQIVND (reference sequence). Incomplete CDR3 DNA: TGTGCCAGTAGTGACACAGGGGGAAGGGCTCCC. This encodes CASSDTGGRAP. Given in full, the CDR3 is CASSDTGGRAPLHF.

This clone occurred many times. The observed sequence ends 3 residues before the CDR3 terminus, with the missing tail filled in from the germline J gene. The V call is TRBV5-4, the J call TRBJ1-1; possible D gene TRBD1, 5 bases. The CDR3 length is 15 residues. V was clipped by 4 bases and J by 4 bases, with 17 bases between them. Looked up from germline, CDR1 is SGHNT and CDR2 is YYREEE (reference sequence). The CDR3 is CASSPAQGVATEAFF. CDR3 bases read: TGTGCCAGCAGCCCCGCCCAGGGAGTCGCCACTGAA.

This clone came up many times. The sequence runs out 3 residues before the end of the CDR3; the remainder is reconstructed from the germline J gene. This chain links TRBV2 with TRBJ1-2; D remains ambiguous. Germline loops: CDR1 SNHLY, CDR2 FYNNEI. V was cut by 4 bases and J by 4 bases, with 10 bases left in between. The CDR3 length is 13 residues. The CDR3 protein is CASSVERLYGYTF. CDR3 bases read: TGTGCCAGCAGTGTCGAGAGACTCTATGGC.

At least ten counts were recorded for this clone. Read data end 3 residues before the CDR3 end; the end is taken from the germline J gene. This chain joins TRBV5-1 and TRBJ2-3; D possibly corresponds to TRBD2 (5 bases). The CDR3 is made up of 16 amino acids. The V end lost 3 bases, the J end lost 6 bases, and 20 bases lay between the germline ends. Germline V gene lookup returns CDR1 SGHRS and CDR2 YFSETQ. The CDR3: CASSSLVATLGDTQYF. Incomplete CDR3 DNA: TGCGCCAGCAGCTCACTAGTAGCGACCCTAGGGGATACG.

This clone was recorded many times. The read terminates 3 residues before the CDR3 end, so the remaining end is supplied by the germline J gene. The chain is built from TRBV10-3 and TRBJ2-3, with 7 bases aligning to TRBD2. Germline assignment: CDR1 ENHRY and CDR2 SYGVKD. The CDR3 totals 14 residues. With V trimmed by 5 bases and J by 4 bases, 6 bases remained unmatched. The CDR3 protein is CAISPAGAADTQYF. The sequenced part of the CDR3 DNA is TGTGCCATCAGTCCGGCGGGAGCCGCAGATACG.

This clone was counted ten times or more. With the read ending 3 residues before the CDR3 end, the germline J gene is used to fill in that end. The chain joins TRBV30 to TRBJ2-2; TRBD1 is a possible D gene (6 bases). The germline gives CDR1 GTSNPN, CDR2 SVGIG (reference sequence). The V end was cut by 4 bases, the J end by 3 bases, with 12 bases between. The CDR3 has 14 amino acids. The part of the CDR3 DNA that was read is TGTGCCTGGACAGCTCCAGGGGACACCGGGGAG. Translated, it gives CAWTAPGDTGE. The complete CDR3 sequence is CAWTAPGDTGELFF.

Regarding this clone: Sequencing ends 3 residues short of the CDR3 end; the germline J gene provides the rest. The chain links TRBV7-9 to TRBJ1-3, with 7 bases fitting TRBD1. J gave up 5 bases and V 3 bases, and 4 bases lay outside the gene matches. There are 14 residues in the CDR3. The germline V gene has CDR1 SEHNR and CDR2 FQNEAQ (reference sequence). The covered CDR3 bases are TGTGCCAGCAGCTTCGAGGGGGCCCGAAACACC. It yields the protein CASSFEGARNT. The whole CDR3 reads CASSFEGARNTIYF.

A note on this clone: The read terminates 3 residues before the CDR3 end, so the remaining end is supplied by the germline J gene. The V call is TRBV7-9, the J call TRBJ1-3; 7 nucleotides align to TRBD1. This CDR3 has 15 residues. V trimming: 6 bases; J trimming: 5 bases; junction bases outside the gene matches: 10. CDR1 and CDR2 from the germline V gene are SEHNR and FQNEAQ (reference sequence). The CDR3 loop is CASRDRTGGRNTIYF. CDR3 bases read: TGTGCCAGCAGAGATCGGACAGGTGGACGAAACACC.

This clone appeared many times. CDR3 sequence: CASSFSGYEQYF. CDR3 DNA, as far as it was read: TGTGCCAGCAGTTTTTCCGGCTACGAG. The V and J genes are TRBV28 and TRBJ2-7; D gene ambiguous. Coverage ceases 3 residues before the CDR3 finishes, and the germline J gene fills in the end. In germline, CDR1 is MDHEN, CDR2 SYDVKM. This CDR3 contains 12 residues. Trimming removed 3 bases at V and 3 bases at J, with 6 bases between.

This clone was recorded many times. Read sequence stops 3 residues before the CDR3 end, and the germline J gene provides the missing end. This rearrangement joins TRBV7-2 to TRBJ1-1; D possibly corresponds to TRBD1 (6 bases). Trimming shortened V by 6 bases and J by 4 bases, and 18 bases separated the two germline ends. The CDR3 extends over 15 amino acids. Germline loops: CDR1 SGHTA, CDR2 FQGNSA. CDR3 protein: CASSLRGRGGTEAFF. The sequenced CDR3 bases are TGTGCCAGCAGTTTACGGGGGCGCGGGGGCACTGAA.

This clone was detected ten times or more. CDR3 protein: CSAPQAGPNEKLFF. CDR3 DNA, as far as it was read: TGCAGTGCTCCCCAGGCGGGGCCTAATGAAAAA. This chain joins TRBV20-1 and TRBJ1-4; D might be TRBD1 (5 bases). The read comes to an end 3 residues before the CDR3 does, leaving the germline J gene to fill in the end. The CDR3 loop spans 14 amino acids. Per the germline V gene, CDR1 is DFQATT and CDR2 is SNEGSKA (reference sequence). V dropped 5 bases and J dropped 3 bases, with 13 bases sitting between them.

Ten or more counts support this clone. The CDR3 goes on 3 residues after the read ends, and that part is filled in from the germline J gene. This chain links TRBV20-1 with TRBJ2-1, with TRBD2 matching over 8 bases. The CDR3 extends over 14 amino acids. The V segment lost 6 bases and the J segment 9 bases; nucleotides outside the gene matches: 13. From germline, CDR1 is DFQATT and CDR2 SNEGSKA (reference sequence). The CDR3 region is CSALRLASKGEQFF. CDR3 bases read: TGCAGTGCCCTTCGACTAGCGAGTAAAGGTGAG.